This TCR beta chain was obtained from a study of T-cell reconstitution after alpha-beta-depleted transplantation in children. Study-level findings and limits: The study traced high day-60 TCRbeta diversity in some patients to surviving recipient T cells and thymic progenitors. In patients about two months after transplant, alpha-beta T cells reportedly arose from several hundred expanded graft clones. Newly produced T cells mostly provided counts and TCRbeta diversity after one year, as hyperexpanded clones declined.

Unique molecular identifiers were built into the TCRbeta library. TCRdb processed the PCR reads anew with MiXCR; each CDR3 protein has one entry. The repertoire holds 700,000 to 950,000 distinct CDR3 sequences, with less than 20% as singletons. V was clipped by 3 bases and J by 15 bases; unmatched bases: 19. Germline CDR1 is SGHKS and CDR2 is YYEKEE (reference sequence). There are 16 residues in the CDR3. This clonotype was seen many times. Its antigen is unidentified. This sample comprised PBMCs, mostly from graft donor cells, obtained 360 days after TCRalphabeta/CD19-depleted stem cell transplant. This sequence originates from a male patient aged 10 to 17 who had a stem cell transplant for acute lymphoblastic leukemia, so the T cells may come from the graft donor. The rearrangement links TRBV5-5 to TRBJ2-1; 9 bases align to TRBD2. CDR3 residues: CASSSRGASGILSRFF. In DNA, the CDR3 is TGTGCCAGCAGCTCTCGGGGGGCTAGCGGGATCCTTTCGCGGTTCTTC.